This TCR beta chain was identified during a study of control samples from healthy donors and cancer patients. The protocol was immunoSEQ multiplex PCR, while the TCRdb copy is restricted to in-frame clones and leaves out a portion. Here the sample spans roughly 86,000 clones, approximately 95% being singletons. Looked up from germline, CDR1 is MNHNY and CDR2 is SVGAGI (reference sequence). The junction had 7 bases not matched to a gene; V was cut back by 5 bases and J by 13 bases. The CDR3 is made up of 11 amino acids. Sample: blood. The sequence was collected from a woman between 25 and 40 years old in good health. The gene calls are TRBV6-6 and TRBJ1-1; 7 bases match TRBD1. The CDR3 DNA reads as TGTGCCAGCAGTCACAGGGGCCAAGGTTTCTTT. It is translated as CASSHRGQGFF.